A selection of T cell receptor beta chains follows, all from one sample in a study of blood T cells in healthy people across ages. TCRdb called the 5' RACE reads again in MiXCR, with one record for every CDR3 protein. Altogether approximately 680,000 distinct CDR3 sequences are present, around 32% being singletons, with the ten largest covering 15% to 17%. Sample: blood. The receptor source for this set is a woman of 80 years or more in good health. Both conserved end residues are part of each CDR3.

v_gene	CDR3aa
TRBV29-1	CSVFDRGHGYTF
TRBV7-2	CASSPEGSVGVQYF
TRBV4-3	CASSQATSEVLQETQYF
TRBV2	CASSAMMAQTYEQYF
TRBV18	CASSVGTVNYGYTF
TRBV20-1	CSGITGAGGYTF
TRBV5-1	CASSPMGQKSLQAKNIQYF
TRBV12-5	CASGLGVLAQSLAKNIQYF
TRBV11-2	CASSSPSQGYEQYF
TRBV5-1	CASSQDVAGRSIQYF
TRBV15	CATSREVCTEAFF
TRBV6-5	CASSYQGQGVHYEQYF
TRBV6-6	CASSHGNLGNYGYTF
TRBV7-2	CTSSCAPTGDEQFF
TRBV7-2	CASRPGQGTYEQYF
TRBV11-2	CASRGQGFVNTEAFF
TRBV7-8	CASSQDTARSGRTDTQYF
TRBV20-1	CSAGSSRGAYEQYF
TRBV4-2	CASSHGTGEMQTQYF
TRBV10-3	CAISPDLNIASGQFF
TRBV7-2	CASSRGGNNEQFF
TRBV20-1	CGARDGKTGGRFTEAFF
TRBV9	CASSVAGSRTEAFF
TRBV5-4	CASSLASGGRTEAFF
TRBV4-1	CASSQDVEVPFYNEQFF
TRBV25-1	CASSAQSDTQYF
TRBV29-1	CSVDRGADTQYF
TRBV7-8	CASSPGTSGGAAETQYF
TRBV5-8	CASSLGQPQETQYF
TRBV19	CASSIRLSNTQYF
TRBV5-1	CASHRDSLSYEQYF
TRBV29-1	CSVKDSPANTGELFF
TRBV12-3/TRBV12-4	CASSFDAGGHNEQFF
TRBV30	CAWSRSRVADYNEQFF
TRBV11-2	CASSLRTGSPAYNEQFF
TRBV7-9	CASSSAGGRQDSPLHF
TRBV7-2	CASSPGWSYNEQFF
TRBV27	CASKPGGGGSRELFF
TRBV29-1	CSVDDRGSHTGELFF
TRBV7-2	CASSASPVASTDTQYF
TRBV29-1	CSVDLGTGLPYEQYF
TRBV6-5	CASSYSPPGGLAGDIEQFF
TRBV6-5	CASSYVDRNYITYGYTF
TRBV7-3	CASSVGQNYGYTF
TRBV20-1	CSASFQAKPGERFF
TRBV7-2	CASSLDSLYNEQFF